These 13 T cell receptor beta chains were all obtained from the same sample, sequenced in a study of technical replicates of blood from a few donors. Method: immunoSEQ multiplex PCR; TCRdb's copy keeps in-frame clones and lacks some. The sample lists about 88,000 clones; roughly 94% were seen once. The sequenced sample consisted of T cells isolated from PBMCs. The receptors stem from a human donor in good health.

The CDR3 loop is CATSRDYGQQETQYF. In DNA, the CDR3 is TGTGCCACCAGCAGAGACTACGGACAGCAAGAGACCCAGTACTTC. This chain joins TRBV15 and TRBJ2-5, with a weak D call TRBD1 (6 bases). V lost 0 bases to trimming and J lost 2 bases, with 10 bases between them. Per germline, CDR1 LNHNV and CDR2 YYDKDF (reference sequence). The CDR3 spans 15 residues.

The CDR3: CASRGDYNEQFF. CDR3 nucleotide sequence: TGCGCCAGCCGTGGAGACTACAATGAGCAGTTCTTC. V usage is TRBV5-1 and J usage is TRBJ2-1, with D uncertain. The CDR3 extends over 12 amino acids. The germline CDR1 and CDR2 sequences are SGHRS and YFSETQ. The ends were cut back, 7 bases at V and 3 bases at J, with 8 bases in the middle.

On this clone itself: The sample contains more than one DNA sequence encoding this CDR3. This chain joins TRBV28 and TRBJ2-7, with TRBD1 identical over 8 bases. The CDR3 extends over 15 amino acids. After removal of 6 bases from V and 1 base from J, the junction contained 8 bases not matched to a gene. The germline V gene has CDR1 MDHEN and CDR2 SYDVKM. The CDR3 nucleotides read TGTGCCAGCAGCCGAGGACAGGGAGCATCCTACGAGCAGTACTTC. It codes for CASSRGQGASYEQYF.

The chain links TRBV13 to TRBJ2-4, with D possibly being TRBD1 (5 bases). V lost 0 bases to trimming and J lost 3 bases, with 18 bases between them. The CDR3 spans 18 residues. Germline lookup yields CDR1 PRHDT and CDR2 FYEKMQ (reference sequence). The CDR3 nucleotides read TGTGCCAGCAGCTTAGGCGTACAGGTCGGGTGGAACAAAAACATTCAGTACTTC. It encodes CASSLGVQVGWNKNIQYF.

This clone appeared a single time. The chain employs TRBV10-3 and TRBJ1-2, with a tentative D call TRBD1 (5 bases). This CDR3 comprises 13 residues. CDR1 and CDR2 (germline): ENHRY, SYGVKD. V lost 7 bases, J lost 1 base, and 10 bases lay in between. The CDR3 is CAITGAINYGYTF. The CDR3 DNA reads TGTGCCATCACTGGGGCAATTAACTATGGCTACACCTTC.

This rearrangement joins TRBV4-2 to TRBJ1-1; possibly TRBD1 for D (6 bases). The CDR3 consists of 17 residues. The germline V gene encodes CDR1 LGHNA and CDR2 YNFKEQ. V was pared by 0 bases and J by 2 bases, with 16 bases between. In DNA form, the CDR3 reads TGTGCCAGCAGCCAAGAGGGGATGGACAGCCCCAACACTGAAGCTTTCTTT. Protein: CASSQEGMDSPNTEAFF.

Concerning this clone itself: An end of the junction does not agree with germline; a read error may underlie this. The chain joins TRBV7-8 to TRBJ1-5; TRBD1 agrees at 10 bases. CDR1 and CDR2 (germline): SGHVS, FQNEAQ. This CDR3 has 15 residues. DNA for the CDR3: TGTGCCAGCAGCCTTGGGACAGGGGCATATCATCCCCAGCATTTT. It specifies CASSLGTGAYHPQHF. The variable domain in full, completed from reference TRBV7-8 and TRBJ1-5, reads GAGVSQSPRYKVAKRGQDVALRCDPISGHVSLFWYQQALGQGPEFLTYFQNEAQLDKSGLPSDRFFAERPEGSVSTLKIQRTQQEDSAVYLCASSLGTGAYHPQHFGDGTRLSIL.

For the CDR3, the DNA is TGTGCCAGCAGTTTATCGATATTTGACTTAGAGGGTAATTCACCCCTCCACTTT. Translating it yields CASSLSIFDLEGNSPLHF. The chain has TRBV27 and TRBJ1-6; D is ambiguous. The length of the CDR3 is 18 residues. Trimming took off 0 bases at V and 6 bases at J, with 18 bases between the two ends. Germline CDR1 is MNHEY and CDR2 is SMNVEV (reference sequence).

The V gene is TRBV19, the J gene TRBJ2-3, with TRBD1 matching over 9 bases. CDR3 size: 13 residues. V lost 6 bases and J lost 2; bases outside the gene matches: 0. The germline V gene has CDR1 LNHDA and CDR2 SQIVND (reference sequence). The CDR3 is CASRQGATDTQYF. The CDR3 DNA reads TGTGCCAGTAGACAGGGGGCCACAGATACGCAGTATTTT.

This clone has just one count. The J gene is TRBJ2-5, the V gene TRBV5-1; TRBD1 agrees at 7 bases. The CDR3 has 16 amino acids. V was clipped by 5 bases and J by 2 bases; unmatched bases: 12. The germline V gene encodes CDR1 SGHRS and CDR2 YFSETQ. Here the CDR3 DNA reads TGCGCCAGCAGTTGGGAGTACGGGACAGAACAAGAGACCCAGTACTTC. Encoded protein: CASSWEYGTEQETQYF.

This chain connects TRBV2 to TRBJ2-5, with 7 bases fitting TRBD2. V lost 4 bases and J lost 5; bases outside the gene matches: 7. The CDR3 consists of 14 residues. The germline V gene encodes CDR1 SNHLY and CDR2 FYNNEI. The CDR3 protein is CASSGGGLDETQYF. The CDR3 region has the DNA TGTGCCAGCAGTGGGGGAGGGCTCGACGAGACCCAGTACTTC.

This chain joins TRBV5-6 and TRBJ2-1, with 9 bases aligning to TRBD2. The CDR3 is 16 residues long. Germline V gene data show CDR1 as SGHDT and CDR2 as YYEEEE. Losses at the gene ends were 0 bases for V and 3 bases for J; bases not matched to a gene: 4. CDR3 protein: CASSLGLAGNYNEQFF. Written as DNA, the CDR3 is TGTGCCAGCAGCTTGGGTCTAGCGGGAAACTACAATGAGCAGTTCTTC.

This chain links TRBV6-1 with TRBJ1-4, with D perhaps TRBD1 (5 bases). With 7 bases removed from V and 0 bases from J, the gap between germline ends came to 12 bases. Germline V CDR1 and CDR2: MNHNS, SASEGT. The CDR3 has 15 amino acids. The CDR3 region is CASTRGGATNEKLFF. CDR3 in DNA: TGTGCCAGCACGCGGGGCGGAGCAACTAATGAAAAACTGTTTTTT.